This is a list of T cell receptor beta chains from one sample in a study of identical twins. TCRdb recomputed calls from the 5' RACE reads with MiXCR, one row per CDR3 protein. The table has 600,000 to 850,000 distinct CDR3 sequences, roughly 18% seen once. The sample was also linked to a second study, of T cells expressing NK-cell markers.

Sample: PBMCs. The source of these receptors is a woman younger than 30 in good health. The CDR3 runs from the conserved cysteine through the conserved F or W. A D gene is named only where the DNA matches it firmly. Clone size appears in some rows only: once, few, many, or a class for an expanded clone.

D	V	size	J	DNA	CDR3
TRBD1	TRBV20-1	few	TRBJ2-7	TGCAGTGCTAGAAGGGACAGCATCTACGAGCAGTACTTC	CSARRDSIYEQYF
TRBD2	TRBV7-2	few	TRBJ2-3	TGTGCCAGCAGCTTAGACCTAGCGGGTCCCACAGATACGCAGTATTTT	CASSLDLAGPTDTQYF
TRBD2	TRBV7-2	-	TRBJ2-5	TGTGCCAGCAGCTTAGCTGGGAAGGTCTGGCGGGGGGCCCCCCGGACCCAGTACTTC	CASSLAGKVWRGAPRTQYF
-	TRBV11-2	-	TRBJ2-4	TGTGCCAGCAGCACACCTCAGAGGGCAGGAGTAGCCAAAAACATTCAGTACTTC	CASSTPQRAGVAKNIQYF
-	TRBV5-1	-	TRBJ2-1	TGCGCCAGCAGCTTGGATTGGGGCGAGCAGTTCTTC	CASSLDWGEQFF
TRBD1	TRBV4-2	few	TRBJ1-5	TGTGCCAGCAGCCAAGGAGGACAGGCAAACAATCAGCCCCAGCATTTT	CASSQGGQANNQPQHF
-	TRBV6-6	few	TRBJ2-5	TGTGCCAGCTTGGCCCGTGGCAGGGAGACCCAGTACTTC	CASLARGRETQYF
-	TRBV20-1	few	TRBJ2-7	TGCAGTGCTGGACAGCCCCACGAGCAGTACTTC	CSAGQPHEQYF
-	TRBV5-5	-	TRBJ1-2	TGTGCCAGCAGCTTTAACCGGGACCCGCCTGGGAACTATGGCTACACCTTC	CASSFNRDPPGNYGYTF
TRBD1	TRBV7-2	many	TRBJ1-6	TGTGCCAGCAGCTTAGGTGGGACAGGGAATTCACCCCTCCACTTT	CASSLGGTGNSPLHF
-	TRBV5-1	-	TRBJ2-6	TGCGCCAGCAGCTTCGGGGGAGCTGGGGCCAACGTCCTGACTTTC	CASSFGGAGANVLTF
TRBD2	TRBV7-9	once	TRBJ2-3	TGTGCCAGCAGCCCAGGGACTAGCGGGCACCTCACAGATACGCAGTATTTT	CASSPGTSGHLTDTQYF
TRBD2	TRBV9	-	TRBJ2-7	TGTGCCAGCAGCGTAGCTGCGGGAGGGCCCGAGCAGTACTTC	CASSVAAGGPEQYF
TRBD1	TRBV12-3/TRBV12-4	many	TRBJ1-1	TGTGCCAGCAGTTCGGACAGGGAAGCTTTCTTT	CASSSDREAFF
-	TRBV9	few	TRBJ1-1	TGTGCCAGCACCCGACAGACCTCGAACACTGAAGCTTTCTTT	CASTRQTSNTEAFF
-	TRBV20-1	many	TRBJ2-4	TGCAGTGCTCGGGACTTTCGAGGAAACATTCAGTACTTC	CSARDFRGNIQYF
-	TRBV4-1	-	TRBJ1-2	TGCGCCAGCAGCCAAACGACGGTATCTAACTATGGCTACACCTTC	CASSQTTVSNYGYTF
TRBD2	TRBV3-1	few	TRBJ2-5	TGTGCCAGCAGCCGACGACTAGCGGGGGGACAGACCCAGTACTTC	CASSRRLAGGQTQYF